The following is a T cell receptor beta chain sequence with its context. The data originate from a study of blood T cells in healthy people across ages. Through a sample-barcoded 5' primer and a J-beta primer mix, a second PCR was run for roughly 6 to 12 cycles. TCRdb ran MiXCR on the 5' RACE reads and lists one entry per CDR3 protein. The sample has about 1.5 million distinct CDR3 sequences, 40% to 45% seen once. The V gene's germline CDR1 is SGDLS and CDR2 YYNGEE. The CDR3 sequence is 16 residues long. V was cut by 3 bases and J by 6 bases, with 18 bases left in between. This TCR was sampled from a woman younger than 30 in good health. Sequenced sample: blood. V and J are TRBV9 and TRBJ2-2; weak D call: TRBD2 (5 bases). CDR3 in amino acids: CASSAERGYLAGELFF. The CDR3 DNA follows: TGTGCCAGCAGCGCAGAACGGGGATATCTCGCCGGGGAGCTGTTTTTT. The full variable domain, with the rest looked up from reference TRBV9 and TRBJ2-2, is DSGVTQTPKHLITATGQRVTLRCSPRSGDLSVYWYQQSLDQGLQFLIQYYNGEERAKGNILERFSAQQFPDLHSELNLSSLELGDSALYFCASSAERGYLAGELFFGEGSRLTVL.